Presented here are 26 T cell receptor beta chains from one specimen sequenced in a study of post-analysis software for immune sequencing data. Study results and limitations: When patients were compared with controls, 4 or 5 TRBV segments were more frequent, TRBV5-6, TRBV5-1 and TRBV20-1 among them.

These receptors have no identified antigens. The TCR beta cDNA libraries contained unique molecular identifiers. TCRdb re-derived calls from the PCR reads in MiXCR, one entry per CDR3 protein. The sample has hundreds of thousands of distinct CDR3 sequences; around 27% are singletons. Source material: blood. These receptors all come from a girl between 5 and 17 years old with multiple sclerosis.

The chain is built from TRBV7-2 and TRBJ2-4; 8 bases are shared with TRBD2. Losses at the gene ends were 1 base for V and 0 bases for J; bases not matched to a gene: 8. The CDR3 runs to 18 residues. Germline V gene data show CDR1 as SGHTA and CDR2 as FQGNSA. The CDR3: CASSLGGSAGAAKNIQYF. CDR3 DNA sequence: TGTGCCAGCAGCTTAGGAGGGTCAGCGGGAGCAGCCAAAAACATTCAGTACTTC.

The chain employs TRBV4-1 and TRBJ2-7; 7 bases match TRBD1. Germline V gene data show CDR1 as MGHRA and CDR2 as YSYEKL. V lost 2 bases, J lost 3 bases, and 7 bases stayed unmatched. The CDR3 spans 15 residues. This CDR3 is CASSQTTGVGYEQYF. Written as DNA, the CDR3 is TGCGCCAGCAGCCAAACAACAGGGGTAGGCTACGAGCAGTACTTC.

This chain links TRBV3-1 with TRBJ1-2; D remains unclear. Germline V gene data show CDR1 as LGHDT and CDR2 as YNNKEL (reference sequence). Trimming cost V 5 bases and J 6 bases, with 16 bases left between them. CDR3 length: 14 residues. The CDR3 bases are TGTGCCAGCAGCGCTCGCGGGGTCGGTGATGGCTACACCTTC. Protein sequence: CASSARGVGDGYTF.

V is TRBV9 and J is TRBJ2-7; D gene uncertain. Germline values: CDR1 SGDLS, CDR2 YYNGEE. V lost 0 bases, J lost 4 bases, and 11 bases lay in between. The CDR3 sequence is 14 residues long. In DNA form, the CDR3 reads TGTGCCAGCAGCGTAGCGGGCCCTGGGTACGAGCAGTACTTC. This sequence encodes CASSVAGPGYEQYF.

The chain has TRBV20-1 and TRBJ1-5; D ambiguous. CDR3 length: 12 residues. Germline V CDR1 and CDR2: DFQATT, SNEGSKA (reference sequence). Trimming stripped 3 bases from V and 4 bases from J, with 7 bases between. As DNA, the CDR3 is TGCAGTGCTAGTAGGACGAATCAGCCCCAGCATTTT. Translated: CSASRTNQPQHF.

V and J are TRBV20-1 and TRBJ1-1; D gene unclear. Germline V gives CDR1 DFQATT, CDR2 SNEGSKA (reference sequence). V lost 0 bases and J 4 bases, leaving 15 bases between the germline ends. The CDR3 length is 15 residues. The CDR3 sequence is CSARDLVGSGTEAFF. CDR3 sequence (DNA): TGCAGTGCTAGAGACCTCGTGGGCTCGGGCACTGAAGCTTTCTTT.

This chain uses TRBV29-1 with TRBJ2-1; unclear D gene. The V gene's germline CDR1 is SQVTM and CDR2 ANQGSEA. Deletions cut 6 bases from V and 0 bases from J, with 6 bases between. The CDR3 sequence is 12 residues long. The CDR3 reads CSVAISYNEQFF. The CDR3 DNA reads as TGCAGCGTAGCCATCTCCTACAATGAGCAGTTCTTC.

This clonotype appeared a few times. The chain is built from TRBV20-1 and TRBJ2-1, with D maybe TRBD2 (6 bases). CDR1 DFQATT and CDR2 SNEGSKA come from the germline V gene (reference sequence). This CDR3 has 12 amino acids. Trimming removed 0 bases from V and 13 bases from J, with 13 bases in between. CDR3 amino acids: CSAREGRAGQFF. The CDR3 coding sequence is TGCAGTGCTAGAGAGGGACGGGCGGGACAGTTCTTC.

This clonotype showed up just a few times. The chain uses TRBV12-3 or TRBV12-4 and TRBJ2-5, with 10 bases matching TRBD2. The CDR3 consists of 16 residues. Germline trimming cut 6 bases from V and 5 bases from J; bases unmatched to any gene: 12. CDR3 nucleotides: TGTGCCAGCAGCTTCCCAGGAAGCGGGAGGGGGGAGACCCAGTACTTC. It encodes CASSFPGSGRGETQYF.

This clonotype was detected a few times. The chain recombines TRBV12-3 or TRBV12-4 with TRBJ2-6; D unclear. V dropped 7 bases and J dropped 1 base, with 17 bases sitting between them. The CDR3 sequence is 17 residues long. CDR3 amino acids: CASNPSWGTSGANVLTF. CDR3 DNA: TGTGCCAGCAACCCCTCTTGGGGTACATCTGGGGCCAACGTCCTGACTTTC.

Notes on this clonotype: The conserved closing phenylalanine or tryptophan is absent in this CDR3, likely reflecting a read error. The rearrangement links TRBV6-1 to TRBJ1-2; D call uncertain. The CDR3 covers 15 residues. V lost 4 bases and J 4 bases, leaving 16 bases between the germline ends. Germline CDR1 reads MNHNS; CDR2 reads SASEGT. The CDR3 sequence: CASSGRADTLYGYTC. In nucleotides, the CDR3 is TGTGCCAGCAGTGGCCGGGCGGATACCCTCTATGGCTACACCTGC.

V gene TRBV28 combines with J gene TRBJ2-7; no reliable D call. V was cut by 2 bases and J by 1 base, with 9 bases left in between. CDR1 is MDHEN, CDR2 SYDVKM, per germline. This CDR3 contains 14 residues. For the CDR3, the DNA is TGTGCCAGCAGTTTACTGGGTCGGTCCTACGAGCAGTACTTC. This translates into CASSLLGRSYEQYF. The variable domain in full, completed from reference TRBV28 and TRBJ2-7, reads DVKVTQSSRYLVKRTGEKVFLECVQDMDHENMFWYRQDPGLGLRLIYFSYDVKMKEKGDIPEGYSVSREKKERFSLILESASTNQTSMYLCASSLLGRSYEQYFGPGTRLTVT.

This clonotype was seen a handful of times. The chain employs TRBV15 and TRBJ2-1; D is unclear. The CDR3 extends over 14 amino acids. The V end lost 3 bases, the J end lost 9 bases, and 15 bases lay between the germline ends. Germline CDR1 and CDR2: LNHNV and YYDKDF (reference sequence). The CDR3 sequence is CATSSRLDMGEQFF. The CDR3 nucleotides read TGTGCCACCAGCAGTCGCCTAGACATGGGTGAGCAGTTCTTC.

The chain joins TRBV10-3 to TRBJ2-1; D is ambiguous. The CDR3 contains 14 residues. The V end lost 6 bases, the J end lost 1 base, and 10 bases lay between the germline ends. CDR1 and CDR2 (germline): ENHRY, SYGVKD. The CDR3 sequence: CAIREPLSYNEQFF. Here the CDR3 DNA reads TGTGCCATCAGGGAGCCCTTGTCCTACAATGAGCAGTTCTTC.

The chain has TRBV5-1 and TRBJ1-4; possibly TRBD1 for D (6 bases). Germline-derived CDR1 and CDR2 are SGHRS and YFSETQ. Trimming removed 0 bases at V and 8 bases at J, with 14 bases between. The CDR3 contains 15 residues. The CDR3 protein is CASSLGGTGTEKLFF. In nucleotides, the CDR3 is TGCGCCAGCAGCTTGGGAGGAACAGGGACAGAAAAACTGTTTTTT.

The rearrangement uses TRBV5-1 and TRBJ2-2; D gene unclear. Per the germline V gene, CDR1 is SGHRS and CDR2 is YFSETQ. The length of the CDR3 is 14 residues. The V end was cut by 4 bases, the J end by 6 bases, with 13 bases between. The CDR3: CASSPQRAAGELFF. The DNA for the CDR3 is TGCGCCAGCAGCCCCCAACGGGCCGCCGGGGAGCTGTTTTTT.

The gene calls are TRBV4-3 and TRBJ2-4; TRBD2 aligns across 7 bases. Near its end, the DNA agrees better with TRBJ2-7, so the J call may be wrong. Germline CDR1 is LGHNA and CDR2 is YSLEER. The CDR3 sequence is 15 residues long. CDR3 sequence (DNA): TGCGCCAGCAGCCGTGCTAGCGGAGGCTCCTACGAGCAGTACTTC. This codes for CASSRASGGSYEQYF.

This clonotype occurred a few times. The chain recombines TRBV3-1 with TRBJ2-7; tentative D call: TRBD2 (6 bases). Germline V gene lookup returns CDR1 LGHDT and CDR2 YNNKEL (reference sequence). CDR3 length equals 16 residues. V was pared by 0 bases and J by 4 bases, with 16 bases between. Written as DNA, the CDR3 is TGTGCCAGCAGCCAAGATCAGGAGGGAAATGTTTACGAGCAGTACTTC. It encodes CASSQDQEGNVYEQYF.

This clonotype was counted a few times. The rearrangement joins TRBV6-6 to TRBJ1-1; TRBD1 aligns across 9 bases. The V segment lost 6 bases and the J segment 11 bases; nucleotides outside the gene matches: 10. The V gene's germline CDR1 is MNHNY and CDR2 SVGAGI (reference sequence). The CDR3 sequence is 13 residues long. CDR3 sequence reads: CASSLRQGGLAFF. In DNA, the CDR3 is TGTGCCAGCAGCCTGCGACAGGGGGGTTTGGCTTTCTTT.

Only one count was recorded for this clonotype. The chain links TRBV10-1 to TRBJ1-2, with unresolved D. Germline assignment: CDR1 WNHNN and CDR2 SYGVQD (reference sequence). The CDR3 runs 13 residues. Trimming stripped 4 bases from V and 2 bases from J, with 8 bases between. The CDR3 region is CASSASGNYGYTF. The CDR3 DNA reads as TGCGCCAGCAGTGCATCCGGGAACTATGGCTACACCTTC.

This clonotype has only a few counts. V is TRBV7-2 and J is TRBJ2-7; D is tentatively TRBD1 or TRBD2 (5 bases each). The CDR3 sequence is 17 residues long. The V and J ends lost 5 bases and 7 bases respectively, with 27 bases between them. CDR1 is SGHTA and CDR2 is FQGNSA in the germline V gene. The CDR3 loop is CASSTARGEGSFLEQYF. CDR3 sequence (DNA): TGTGCCAGCAGCACAGCCCGGGGCGAGGGGTCTTTTTTAGAGCAGTACTTC.

This clonotype was counted between two and nine times. J is TRBJ2-7 and V is TRBV20-1; D unclear. CDR3 length equals 14 residues. The germline CDR1 and CDR2 sequences are DFQATT and SNEGSKA (reference sequence). Deletions cut 5 bases from V and 5 bases from J, with 19 bases between. CDR3: CSAETPDLGNEQYF. The CDR3 nucleotides read TGCAGTGCTGAAACTCCGGACCTCGGAAACGAGCAGTACTTC.

The chain uses TRBV3-1 and TRBJ2-1; D possibly corresponds to TRBD2 (5 bases). This CDR3 comprises 15 residues. Germline V gene lookup returns CDR1 LGHDT and CDR2 YNNKEL (reference sequence). V was trimmed by 4 bases and J by 10 bases, leaving 20 bases between them. CDR3 residues: CASSLRLTGMGEQFF. DNA of the CDR3: TGTGCCAGCAGCCTTCGGCTCACGGGGATGGGGGAGCAGTTCTTC.

The chain uses TRBV7-9 and TRBJ2-3; D ambiguous. CDR1 is SEHNR and CDR2 is FQNEAQ in the germline V gene (reference sequence). The ends were cut back, 4 bases at V and 6 bases at J, with 14 bases in the middle. This CDR3 region has 14 residues. The CDR3, as DNA: TGTGCCAGCAGCTCAGGCCCCTGGAGCGATACGCAGTATTTT. Encoded protein: CASSSGPWSDTQYF.

This clonotype was detected a few times. The V call is TRBV7-2, the J call TRBJ2-1, with 8 bases fitting TRBD2. The CDR3 is 15 residues long. Trimming removed 5 bases from V and 7 bases from J; junction bases left unmatched: 10. Per germline, CDR1 SGHTA and CDR2 FQGNSA. The CDR3 loop is CASSVVAGSGNEQFF. The CDR3 region has the DNA TGTGCCAGCAGCGTAGTAGCGGGGAGTGGGAATGAGCAGTTCTTC.

This clonotype showed up just once. The chain carries TRBV11-2 and TRBJ1-1; D remains ambiguous. Trimming stripped 6 bases from V and 6 bases from J, with 11 bases between. The V gene's germline CDR1 is SGHAT and CDR2 FQNNGV. The CDR3 has 12 amino acids. This CDR3 reads CASRTLGPEAFF. In DNA form, the CDR3 reads TGTGCCAGCAGGACCTTAGGCCCTGAAGCTTTCTTT.